These 12 T cell receptor beta chains were sequenced from one sample in a study of PD-L1 blockade in urothelial cancer. Time point reported: pretreatment peripheral blood. This table comes from immunoSEQ multiplex PCR, and its TCRdb copy is limited to in-frame clones, with some not included. The repertoire holds around 100,000 clones, with about nine tenths as singletons. The starting material was PBMCs, obtained around atezolizumab (anti-PD-L1) treatment. The receptor source for this set is a man in his sixties with urothelial cancer.

This clone showed up just a few times. J is TRBJ2-7 and V is TRBV28; D gene unclear. CDR1 MDHEN and CDR2 SYDVKM come from the germline V gene. Trimming stripped 5 bases from V and 0 bases from J, with 11 bases between. The CDR3 has 14 amino acids. CDR3 bases: TGTGCCAGCAGTCAACTGGTACGCTCCTACGAGCAGTACTTC. It translates to CASSQLVRSYEQYF.

The chain links TRBV28 to TRBJ2-7, with TRBD2 matching 8 bases. V dropped 5 bases and J dropped 5; count of bases not matched to a gene: 11. The CDR3 contains 15 residues. Germline V gene data show CDR1 as MDHEN and CDR2 as SYDVKM. CDR3 in DNA: TGTGCCAGCAGTCCCCAGGGCGGGAGGTCGGACGAGCAGTACTTC. It is translated as CASSPQGGRSDEQYF. Full variable domain (missing parts from reference TRBV28 and TRBJ2-7): DVKVTQSSRYLVKRTGEKVFLECVQDMDHENMFWYRQDPGLGLRLIYFSYDVKMKEKGDIPEGYSVSREKKERFSLILESASTNQTSMYLCASSPQGGRSDEQYFGPGTRLTVT.

This clone was detected only a few times. The chain recombines TRBV4-2 with TRBJ2-7, with 11 bases identical to TRBD1. Germline V lookup: CDR1 LGHNA, CDR2 YNFKEQ. This CDR3 comprises 14 residues. V trimming: 4 bases; J trimming: 4 bases; junction bases outside the gene matches: 3. The CDR3 DNA follows: TGTGCCAGCAGCCTGGGACAGGGGGTATACGAGCAGTACTTC. Amino acids: CASSLGQGVYEQYF.

The V call is TRBV2, the J call TRBJ1-1; a weak D match, TRBD1 (6 bases). This CDR3 spans 14 amino acids. V lost 1 base to trimming and J lost 4 bases, with 10 bases between them. CDR1 is SNHLY and CDR2 is FYNNEI in the germline V gene. CDR3 amino acids: CASSEGRGGTEAFF. The CDR3 DNA is TGTGCCAGCAGTGAAGGAAGGGGGGGCACTGAAGCTTTCTTT.

The count of this clone is one. The J gene is TRBJ1-6, the V gene TRBV6-5, with D perhaps matching TRBD1 (5 bases). Trimming took 2 bases from V and 6 from J, leaving 8 bases between them. CDR1 MNHEY and CDR2 SVGAGI come from the germline V gene. CDR3 size: 14 residues. The CDR3 reads CASSYVGGNSPLHF. As DNA, the CDR3 is TGTGCCAGCAGTTACGTCGGGGGTAATTCACCCCTCCACTTT.

The genes are TRBV28 and TRBJ1-5, with TRBD1 matching 9 bases. The junction had 10 bases not matched to a gene; V was cut back by 8 bases and J by 2 bases. Per the germline V gene, CDR1 is MDHEN and CDR2 is SYDVKM. The CDR3 runs 16 residues. In nucleotides, the CDR3 is TGTGCCAGCCAAGGCCCCAGGACAGGGGGCAATCAGCCCCAGCATTTT. Residues: CASQGPRTGGNQPQHF.

V is TRBV19 and J is TRBJ2-7, with 8 positions matching TRBD1. In germline, CDR1 is LNHDA, CDR2 SQIVND (reference sequence). CDR3 length equals 13 residues. Germline trimming cut 5 bases from V and 3 bases from J; bases unmatched to any gene: 3. CDR3 protein: CASSPGTGYEQYF. As DNA, the CDR3 is TGTGCCAGTAGTCCGGGGACAGGCTACGAGCAGTACTTC.

This clone has a handful of counts. The chain combines TRBV2 with TRBJ2-7; D possibly corresponds to TRBD2 (6 bases). Germline CDR1 is SNHLY and CDR2 is FYNNEI. Trimming took 3 bases from V and 3 from J, leaving 6 bases between them. The CDR3 sequence is 12 residues long. The DNA for the CDR3 is TGTGCCAGCAGTGAGGGAGGCTACGAGCAGTACTTC. Protein: CASSEGGYEQYF.

V gene TRBV6-5 combines with J gene TRBJ2-7, with D perhaps TRBD1 (6 bases). The CDR3 consists of 14 residues. Trimming took off 4 bases at V and 5 bases at J, with 15 bases between the two ends. Germline values: CDR1 MNHEY, CDR2 SVGAGI. In DNA, the CDR3 is TGTGCCAGCAGTTGGCAACAGGGTAGCCACGAGCAGTACTTC. Translation gives CASSWQQGSHEQYF.

V usage is TRBV10-2 and J usage is TRBJ1-2; D gene uncertain. Germline values: CDR1 WSHSY, CDR2 SAAADI. V lost 2 bases, J lost 4 bases, and 14 bases lay in between. This CDR3 is built from 15 residues. CDR3 in amino acids: CASSEEVGDRYGYTF. The CDR3, as DNA: TGCGCCAGCAGTGAGGAGGTAGGAGACCGCTATGGCTACACCTTC.

The rearrangement links TRBV5-1 to TRBJ2-3; 9 bases line up with TRBD1. The length of the CDR3 is 15 residues. From germline, CDR1 is SGHRS and CDR2 YFSETQ. The trim removed 4 bases at V and 3 bases at J, leaving 6 bases unmatched. As DNA, the CDR3 is TGCGCCAGCAGCCCAACGACAGGGGGAACAGATACGCAGTATTTT. This gives the protein CASSPTTGGTDTQYF.

The chain couples TRBV6-1 to TRBJ1-5; D not certain. CDR3 size: 13 residues. V was pared by 2 bases and J by 1 base, with 3 bases between. Germline CDR1 and CDR2: MNHNS and SASEGT. Here the CDR3 reads CASSEISNQPQHF. CDR3 DNA: TGTGCCAGCAGTGAAATAAGCAATCAGCCCCAGCATTTT.